One sample yielded the 16 T cell receptor beta chains listed below, sequenced in a study of T cells in Graves' hyperthyroidism and ophthalmopathy. The TCR beta CDR3 regions underwent amplification using RNA transcripts as the source. HTBI primers were employed in a first-round RT-PCR of the TCR CDR3. TCRdb recomputed calls from the multiplex PCR reads with MiXCR, one row per CDR3 protein. This repertoire shows roughly 250,000 distinct CDR3 sequences, less than 20% found once; its top ten account for about 30%. Sequenced material: blood. These receptor sequences come from a woman aged 18 to 35 with Graves' ophthalmopathy.

The rearrangement joins TRBV20-1 to TRBJ2-1, with TRBD2 matching 10 bases. Germline values: CDR1 DFQATT, CDR2 SNEGSKA (reference sequence). Trimming took 4 bases from V and 8 from J; bases not matched to a gene: 11. This CDR3 spans 15 amino acids. This chain's CDR3 is CSATKREGVVHEQFF. DNA for the CDR3: TGCAGTGCTACGAAGCGGGAGGGCGTCGTTCATGAGCAGTTCTTC.

This chain uses TRBV4-1 with TRBJ1-2; tentative D call: TRBD1 (5 bases). Germline lookup yields CDR1 MGHRA and CDR2 YSYEKL. The CDR3 loop spans 15 amino acids. Deletions cut 0 bases from V and 3 bases from J, with 11 bases between. This chain's CDR3 is CASSQDGGTYYGYTF. In nucleotides, the CDR3 is TGCGCCAGCAGCCAAGATGGAGGGACTTACTATGGCTACACCTTC.

This clonotype was counted at least ten times. The rearrangement uses TRBV20-1 and TRBJ2-1; 10 positions match TRBD2. Unmatched junction bases numbered 9, after V lost 5 bases and J lost 5 bases. Looked up from germline, CDR1 is DFQATT and CDR2 is SNEGSKA (reference sequence). The CDR3 loop spans 15 amino acids. As DNA, the CDR3 is TGCAGTGCTCTCAAACTAGCGGGACTCCACAATGAGCAGTTCTTC. It is translated as CSALKLAGLHNEQFF.

Ten or more counts support this clonotype. The genes are TRBV28 and TRBJ2-3; TRBD2 is a possible D gene (6 bases). Germline CDR1 MDHEN, CDR2 SYDVKM. The ends were cut back, 6 bases at V and 1 base at J, with 20 bases in the middle. This CDR3 contains 17 residues. This CDR3 is CASSPRKGREGTDTQYF. CDR3 nucleotides: TGTGCCAGCAGCCCTCGTAAAGGTAGGGAGGGCACAGATACGCAGTATTTT.

Ten or more counts support this clonotype. The rearrangement joins TRBV29-1 to TRBJ2-4, with a possible D match to TRBD2 (6 bases). CDR1 SQVTM and CDR2 ANQGSEA come from the germline V gene. The ends were cut back, 7 bases at V and 0 bases at J, with 10 bases in the middle. The CDR3 has 13 amino acids. CDR3 bases: TGCAGCGCCTTGGAGGGAGCCAAAAACATTCAGTACTTC. This translates into CSALEGAKNIQYF.

This clonotype was counted ten times or more. The gene calls are TRBV19 and TRBJ1-1, with 7 bases lining up with TRBD1. Per germline, CDR1 LNHDA and CDR2 SQIVND (reference sequence). The CDR3 has 17 residues. J gave up 0 bases and V 6 bases, and 13 bases lay outside the gene matches. The CDR3 spells CASRTPGDRAMNTEAFF. The CDR3 DNA follows: TGTGCCAGTAGGACGCCCGGGGACAGAGCTATGAACACTGAAGCTTTCTTT. The complete variable domain, with remaining parts taken from reference TRBV19 and TRBJ1-1, reads DGGITQSPKYLFRKEGQNVTLSCEQNLNHDAMYWYRQDPGQGLRLIYYSQIVNDFQKGDIAEGYSVSREKKESFPLTVTSAQKNPTAFYLCASRTPGDRAMNTEAFFGQGTRLTVV.

This clonotype was seen at least ten times. The genes are TRBV19 and TRBJ2-3; D is uncertain. V gave up 5 bases and J gave up 4 bases, with 10 bases separating them. CDR3 length equals 13 residues. Germline CDR1 is LNHDA and CDR2 is SQIVND (reference sequence). The CDR3 loop is CASSPHFADTQYF. The CDR3 DNA is TGTGCCAGTAGTCCCCACTTCGCAGATACGCAGTATTTT.

This clonotype was recorded at least ten times. This chain joins TRBV12-3 or TRBV12-4 and TRBJ1-5; D gene ambiguous. The CDR3 consists of 13 residues. Trimming left V 6 bases short and J 4 bases short, with 10 bases between. In DNA form, the CDR3 reads TGTGCCAGCAGGGACGGGCAAAATCAGCCCCAGCATTTT. The encoded protein is CASRDGQNQPQHF.

This clonotype was counted many times. The gene calls are TRBV28 and TRBJ1-6; maybe TRBD1 (6 bases). V lost 6 bases and J lost 10, with 10 bases in between. The CDR3 covers 12 residues. From germline, CDR1 is MDHEN and CDR2 SYDVKM. The CDR3 region is CASSPGVSPLHF. As DNA, the CDR3 is TGTGCCAGCAGCCCAGGGGTATCACCCCTCCACTTT.

Ten or more counts support this clonotype. Written as DNA, the CDR3 is TGTGCCAGCTCACCCCTAGGTGGCGGCGCCGGGGAGCTGTTTTTT. This sequence encodes CASSPLGGGAGELFF. J is TRBJ2-2 and V is TRBV18; D is ambiguous. Germline V gene lookup returns CDR1 KGHSH and CDR2 LQKENI. The CDR3 length is 15 residues. Deletions cut 3 bases from V and 6 bases from J, with 14 bases between.

This clonotype was observed at least ten times. At one end, the junction sequence differs from germline, possibly due to a read error. This chain joins TRBV12-3 or TRBV12-4 and TRBJ2-7, with TRBD2 as a possible D gene (6 bases). The CDR3 length is 14 residues. The CDR3 is CAGSTGTGSYEQYF. The CDR3 region has the DNA TGTGCCGGCAGCACCGGGACTGGTTCCTACGAGCAGTACTTC.

As regards this clonotype: A read error is possible here, since a much larger clone lies one base away. This rearrangement joins TRBV28 to TRBJ2-2, with TRBD2 identical over 10 bases. Germline V gives CDR1 MDHEN, CDR2 SYDVKM. This CDR3 is built from 16 residues. This CDR3 reads CTSSLGSGRKTGELFF. CDR3 DNA sequence: TGTACCAGCAGTTTAGGTAGCGGGAGGAAAACCGGGGAGCTGTTTTTT.

This clonotype was seen at least ten times. The V gene is TRBV7-2, the J gene TRBJ1-6, with TRBD1 matching 7 bases. The germline V gene has CDR1 SGHTA and CDR2 FQGNSA. The CDR3 spans 18 residues. The ends lost 2 bases at V and 7 bases at J; junction bases unmatched: 14. As DNA, the CDR3 is TGTGCCAGCAGCTTAAGGACAGGCAGGGTAACAGAAAATTCACCCCTCCACTTT. This encodes CASSLRTGRVTENSPLHF.

This clonotype is medium-sized (0.01 to 0.1%) by share. The CDR3 DNA follows: TGCGCCAGCAGCCAAGACAGCGGGAGCTCCTACAATGAGCAGTTCTTC. This codes for CASSQDSGSSYNEQFF. The chain recombines TRBV4-3 with TRBJ2-1, with 8 bases that match TRBD2. There are 16 residues in the CDR3. V shed 0 bases, J shed 0 bases, and the junction held 1 base outside the gene matches. In germline, CDR1 is LGHNA, CDR2 YSLEER.

This clonotype has at least ten counts. The gene calls are TRBV20-1 and TRBJ2-7; D ambiguous. Germline-derived CDR1 and CDR2 are DFQATT and SNEGSKA (reference sequence). Trimming cost V 1 base and J 1 base, with 17 bases left between them. This CDR3 has 16 residues. The CDR3 region has the DNA TGCAGTGCTAGAGTCTCTCGGTGGGTCAGATCCTACGAGCAGTACTTC. It specifies CSARVSRWVRSYEQYF.

This clonotype showed up many times. The rearrangement uses TRBV7-2 and TRBJ2-7; 7 nucleotides align to TRBD2. CDR1 and CDR2 (germline): SGHTA, FQGNSA. The junction had 4 bases not matched to a gene; V was cut back by 5 bases and J by 3 bases. This CDR3 spans 13 amino acids. The CDR3 region is CASSASGHYEQYF. For the CDR3, the DNA is TGTGCCAGCAGCGCTAGCGGACACTACGAGCAGTACTTC.